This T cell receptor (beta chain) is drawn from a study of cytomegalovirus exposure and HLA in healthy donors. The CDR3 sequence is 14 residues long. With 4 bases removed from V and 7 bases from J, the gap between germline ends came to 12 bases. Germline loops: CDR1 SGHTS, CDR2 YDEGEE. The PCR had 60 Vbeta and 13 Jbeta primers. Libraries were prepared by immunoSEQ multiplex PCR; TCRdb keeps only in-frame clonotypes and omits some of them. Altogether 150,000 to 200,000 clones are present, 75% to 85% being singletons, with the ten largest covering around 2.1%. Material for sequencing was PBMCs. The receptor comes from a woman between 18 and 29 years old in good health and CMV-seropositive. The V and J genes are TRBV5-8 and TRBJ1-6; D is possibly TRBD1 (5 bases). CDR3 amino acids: CASSPTVVNSPLHF. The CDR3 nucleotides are TGTGCCAGCAGCCCGACAGTAGTAAATTCACCCCTCCACTTT.